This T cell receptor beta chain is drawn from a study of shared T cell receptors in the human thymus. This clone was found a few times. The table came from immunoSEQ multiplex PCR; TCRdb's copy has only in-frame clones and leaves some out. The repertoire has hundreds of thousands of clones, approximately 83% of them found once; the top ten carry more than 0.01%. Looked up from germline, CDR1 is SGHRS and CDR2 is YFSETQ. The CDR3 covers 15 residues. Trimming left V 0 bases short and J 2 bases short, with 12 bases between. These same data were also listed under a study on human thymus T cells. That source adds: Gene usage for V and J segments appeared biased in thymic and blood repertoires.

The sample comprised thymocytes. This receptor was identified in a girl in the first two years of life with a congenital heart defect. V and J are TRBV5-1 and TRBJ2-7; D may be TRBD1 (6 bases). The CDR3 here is CASSLGDTFTYEQYF. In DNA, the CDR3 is TGCGCCAGCAGCTTGGGGGACACCTTTACCTACGAGCAGTACTTC.